Below are 9 T cell receptor beta chains sequenced from a single sample in a study of Graves' ophthalmopathy and Graves' hyperthyroidism. Using RNA transcripts, the TCR beta CDR3 regions were amplified. The first-round RT-PCR employed HTBI primers together with the Qiagen OneStep RT-PCR kit. A multiplex PCR was then performed as the second round. TCRdb itself ran the multiplex PCR reads through MiXCR, one entry per CDR3 protein. The table shows about 39,000 distinct CDR3 sequences, with 45% to 55% occurring only once. The sample taken for sequencing was peripheral blood. These TCRs come from an adult woman with stable Graves' hyperthyroidism.

The gene calls are TRBV20-1 and TRBJ2-5; D gene ambiguous. In germline, CDR1 is DFQATT, CDR2 SNEGSKA (reference sequence). Trimming took off 6 bases at V and 2 bases at J, with 10 bases between the two ends. This CDR3 is 12 amino acids long. In DNA, the CDR3 is TGCAGTGCGGAAGGGTGGCAAGAGACCCAGTACTTC. Translating it yields CSAEGWQETQYF.

V is TRBV10-3 and J is TRBJ1-1, with 10 bases aligning to TRBD1. The germline CDR1 and CDR2 sequences are ENHRY and SYGVKD. This CDR3 has 14 amino acids. Losses at the gene ends were 3 bases for V and 7 bases for J; bases not matched to a gene: 5. For the CDR3, the DNA is TGTGCCATCAGTGAACCGGGACAGGGGAATGAAGCTTTCTTT. Translated: CAISEPGQGNEAFF.

The sample holds many counts of this clonotype. V gene TRBV6-5 combines with J gene TRBJ2-7, with D perhaps matching TRBD1 or TRBD2 (5 bases each). Germline-derived CDR1 and CDR2 are MNHEY and SVGAGI. Trimming stripped 2 bases from V and 3 bases from J, with 14 bases between. The CDR3 extends over 15 amino acids. The chain's CDR3 is CASSYLGAENYEQYF. CDR3 DNA sequence: TGTGCCAGCAGTTACCTCGGGGCAGAAAACTACGAGCAGTACTTC.

This sequence joins TRBV12-3 or TRBV12-4 and TRBJ2-6, with D perhaps matching TRBD2 (7 bases). CDR3 length equals 15 residues. Trimming shortened V by 6 bases and J by 4 bases, and 13 bases separated the two germline ends. The CDR3 DNA reads as TGTGCCAGCAGGGGGGGGGGCGCCGGGGCCAACGTCCTGACTTTC. This gives the protein CASRGGGAGANVLTF.

This clonotype came up many times. The gene calls are TRBV6-6 and TRBJ2-7; 11 nucleotides match TRBD2. Trimming took 8 bases from V and 9 from J; bases not matched to a gene: 15. The CDR3 has 15 amino acids. Germline lookup yields CDR1 MNHNY and CDR2 SVGAGI (reference sequence). Here the CDR3 reads CASGFFTSGRIMQYF. The CDR3 DNA sequence: TGTGCCAGCGGGTTCTTCACTAGCGGGAGAATAATGCAGTACTTC.

This clonotype was found many times. V gene TRBV4-1 combines with J gene TRBJ1-5, with 9 bases identical to TRBD1. CDR1 and CDR2 (germline): MGHRA, YSYEKL. V shed 4 bases, J shed 2 bases, and the junction held 6 bases outside the gene matches. This CDR3 spans 16 amino acids. This chain's CDR3 is CASSLLWDRGNQPQHF. Here the CDR3 DNA reads TGCGCCAGCAGCCTGCTGTGGGACAGGGGCAATCAGCCCCAGCATTTT.

This clonotype was seen just once. V is TRBV15 and J is TRBJ1-2, with 7 bases lining up with TRBD1. After removal of 1 base from V and 3 bases from J, the junction contained 2 bases not matched to a gene. The germline V gene encodes CDR1 LNHNV and CDR2 YYDKDF (reference sequence). This CDR3 has 14 residues. The CDR3 coding sequence is TGTGCCACCAGCAGAGTCCAGGGGGACTATGGCTACACCTTC. It translates to CATSRVQGDYGYTF.

In this sample, this clonotype turned up many times. This chain uses TRBV9 with TRBJ1-2, with a tentative D call TRBD1 (6 bases). V was clipped by 0 bases and J by 4 bases, with 10 bases between them. This CDR3 spans 14 amino acids. Germline CDR1 SGDLS, CDR2 YYNGEE. CDR3 residues: CASSVDPGAYGYTF. The CDR3 nucleotides are TGTGCCAGCAGCGTAGATCCGGGGGCCTATGGCTACACCTTC. The whole variable domain, filled in from reference TRBV9 and TRBJ1-2, reads DSGVTQTPKHLITATGQRVTLRCSPRSGDLSVYWYQQSLDQGLQFLIQYYNGEERAKGNILERFSAQQFPDLHSELNLSSLELGDSALYFCASSVDPGAYGYTFGSGTRLTVV.

The chain couples TRBV7-9 to TRBJ2-7; 13 bases fit TRBD2. Trimming took 5 bases from V and 4 from J; bases not matched to a gene: 8. Germline CDR1 reads SEHNR; CDR2 reads FQNEAQ (reference sequence). The CDR3 covers 16 residues. DNA for the CDR3: TGTGCCAGCAGCCCCAGGACTAGCGGGAGTTGGTACGAGCAGTACTTC. The encoded protein is CASSPRTSGSWYEQYF.